What follows are 27 T cell receptor beta chains derived from one specimen sequenced in a study of blood T cell repertoires in COVID-19. Only in-frame clones appear in the TCRdb table, and some are missing; sequencing was by immunoSEQ multiplex PCR. The table includes 210,000 or so clones, approximately 91% detected once. The sequenced material came from peripheral blood. These receptors were taken from a middle-aged man with acute or convalescent COVID-19.

This clone was found a few times. The gene calls are TRBV7-2 and TRBJ2-5; no clear D gene. The CDR3 runs 14 residues. Trimming cost V 1 base and J 4 bases, with 10 bases left between them. From germline, CDR1 is SGHTA and CDR2 FQGNSA. CDR3 in amino acids: CASSLGLSGETQYF. The CDR3, as DNA: TGTGCCAGCAGCTTAGGGCTATCAGGAGAGACCCAGTACTTC.

The chain links TRBV5-6 to TRBJ2-5; 16 bases are a match to TRBD2. The V segment lost 4 bases and the J segment 7 bases; nucleotides outside the gene matches: 7. This CDR3 is built from 16 residues. Germline V gene lookup returns CDR1 SGHDT and CDR2 YYEEEE. The CDR3 spells CASSTGTSGGAGTQYF. In DNA, the CDR3 is TGTGCCAGCAGCACAGGGACTAGCGGGGGGGCCGGGACCCAGTACTTC.

The V gene is TRBV9, the J gene TRBJ2-3, with a possible D match to TRBD1 (6 bases). The CDR3 sequence is 14 residues long. The germline gives CDR1 SGDLS, CDR2 YYNGEE. Trimming left V 4 bases short and J 2 bases short, with 11 bases between. The CDR3, as DNA: TGTGCCAGCAGCATCGGACAGCACACAGATACGCAGTATTTT. Protein: CASSIGQHTDTQYF.

V usage is TRBV6-5 and J usage is TRBJ2-2, with TRBD1 matching over 7 bases. The trim removed 6 bases at V and 6 bases at J, leaving 7 bases unmatched. This CDR3 comprises 14 residues. Germline V gene lookup returns CDR1 MNHEY and CDR2 SVGAGI. Written as DNA, the CDR3 is TGTGCCAGCAGACTACAGGGGATCGCCGGGGAGCTGTTTTTT. Amino acids: CASRLQGIAGELFF.

CDR3 nucleotide sequence: TGTGCCAGCAGCCCGGGACAAGAATTGACCCAGTACTTC. Amino acid sequence: CASSPGQELTQYF. V gene TRBV5-5 combines with J gene TRBJ2-5; a possible D gene is TRBD1 (6 bases). Germline CDR1 reads SGHKS; CDR2 reads YYEKEE (reference sequence). The CDR3 covers 13 residues. V lost 4 bases, J lost 7 bases, and 14 bases lay in between.

CDR3 nucleotide sequence: TGTGCCAGCAGTGAAGAGGCGGTCTTTGGCACTGAAGCTTTCTTT. Amino acids: CASSEEAVFGTEAFF. The chain has TRBV6-1 and TRBJ1-1; D not certain. Germline V gives CDR1 MNHNS, CDR2 SASEGT. The CDR3 has 15 amino acids. The V end lost 1 base, the J end lost 4 bases, and 13 bases lay between the germline ends.

The CDR3 DNA reads TGTGCCAGCAGCAACCCTAGCCCGGTCTTCTTC. Protein sequence: CASSNPSPVFF. The rearrangement uses TRBV7-9 and TRBJ2-1; maybe TRBD2 (5 bases). Trimming removed 5 bases from V and 16 bases from J, with 15 bases in between. This CDR3 is 11 amino acids long. The germline V gene has CDR1 SEHNR and CDR2 FQNEAQ (reference sequence).

The chain couples TRBV2 to TRBJ1-2; 8 bases match TRBD1. Germline values: CDR1 SNHLY, CDR2 FYNNEI. CDR3 length: 13 amino acids. The V gene end was trimmed by 9 bases and the J gene end by 4 bases; junction bases not matched to a gene: 7. The chain's CDR3 is CASSDRGPYGYTF. The CDR3 DNA sequence: TGTGCCAGTTCCGACAGGGGTCCCTATGGCTACACCTTC.

This chain joins TRBV5-4 and TRBJ1-2; 9 bases line up with TRBD1. The CDR3 extends over 15 amino acids. The germline gives CDR1 SGHNT, CDR2 YYREEE (reference sequence). Losses at the gene ends were 4 bases for V and 3 bases for J; bases not matched to a gene: 7. The CDR3 bases are TGTGCCAGCAGCGTACCGGGACAGGGAGACTATGGCTACACCTTC. Translation: CASSVPGQGDYGYTF.

The sample holds one count of this clone. This sequence joins TRBV2 and TRBJ2-5, with D possibly matching TRBD2 (5 bases). Germline CDR1 SNHLY, CDR2 FYNNEI. This CDR3 is built from 13 residues. V was shortened by 0 bases and J by 10 bases, with 12 bases between the two germline ends. The CDR3 DNA reads as TGTGCCAGCAGTGAAGCAGGGAGTGAGGTCCAGTACTTC. Protein: CASSEAGSEVQYF.

This sequence joins TRBV10-2 and TRBJ2-3; TRBD2 is a possible D gene (6 bases). The V gene lost 6 bases and the J gene lost 1 base, with 8 bases spanning the gap. This CDR3 has 13 residues. The germline gives CDR1 WSHSY, CDR2 SAAADI. CDR3 sequence reads: CASRTRGTDTQYF. As DNA, the CDR3 is TGCGCCAGCAGGACTAGGGGCACAGATACGCAGTATTTT.

V and J are TRBV30 and TRBJ1-3; weak D call: TRBD1 (5 bases). V was cut by 0 bases and J by 4 bases, with 19 bases left in between. The CDR3 spans 17 residues. The germline gives CDR1 GTSNPN, CDR2 SVGIG (reference sequence). The CDR3 loop is CAWSVMRDSVVGNTIYF. CDR3 DNA: TGTGCCTGGAGTGTAATGAGGGACTCCGTCGTCGGAAACACCATATATTTT.

This chain joins TRBV7-2 and TRBJ2-2; 14 nucleotides match TRBD2. This CDR3 is 17 amino acids long. Per the germline V gene, CDR1 is SGHTA and CDR2 is FQGNSA. The J segment lost 4 bases and the V segment lost 4 bases, leaving 5 bases of the junction unmatched. The CDR3 loop is CASSSAGLAGGTGELFF. In DNA form, the CDR3 reads TGTGCCAGCAGCTCGGCAGGACTAGCGGGGGGCACCGGGGAGCTGTTTTTT.

The gene calls are TRBV5-1 and TRBJ2-1; 8 bases map to TRBD2. The CDR3 sequence is 15 residues long. CDR1 is SGHRS and CDR2 is YFSETQ in the germline V gene. V trimming: 2 bases; J trimming: 4 bases; junction bases outside the gene matches: 5. CDR3 residues: CASSFQRGSYNEQFF. CDR3 coding DNA: TGCGCCAGCAGCTTCCAGCGGGGGTCATACAATGAGCAGTTCTTC. Full variable domain (outside the CDR3, taken from reference TRBV5-1 and TRBJ2-1): KAGVTQTPRYLIKTRGQQVTLSCSPISGHRSVSWYQQTPGQGLQFLFEYFSETQRNKGNFPGRFSGRQFSNSRSEMNVSTLELGDSALYLCASSFQRGSYNEQFFGPGTRLTVL.

The CDR3 is CAISEFATSGRTDTQYF. The CDR3 coding sequence is TGTGCCATCAGTGAGTTCGCTACTAGCGGCCGCACAGATACGCAGTATTTT. The chain combines TRBV10-3 with TRBJ2-3; TRBD2 matches 8 bases. The CDR3 totals 17 residues. The trim removed 1 base at V and 1 base at J, leaving 7 bases unmatched. Germline lookup yields CDR1 ENHRY and CDR2 SYGVKD.

CDR3: CASSPGTEIEAFF. CDR3 nucleotide sequence: TGTGCCAGCTCACCCGGGACAGAGATTGAAGCTTTCTTT. The rearrangement links TRBV18 to TRBJ1-1; 7 bases line up with TRBD1. This CDR3 region has 13 residues. The V and J ends lost 3 bases and 7 bases, in that order; junction bases with no gene match: 5. CDR1 KGHSH and CDR2 LQKENI come from the germline V gene.

This sequence joins TRBV24-1 and TRBJ1-2; 7 bases are a match to TRBD1. From germline, CDR1 is KGHDR and CDR2 SFDVKD. The CDR3 has 13 amino acids. Trimming took 4 bases from V and 6 from J; bases not matched to a gene: 4. CDR3 protein: CATSERGRDGYTF. CDR3 nucleotides: TGTGCCACCAGTGAAAGGGGGCGAGATGGCTACACCTTC.

J is TRBJ1-5 and V is TRBV5-8; 9 positions match TRBD1. The length of the CDR3 is 15 residues. With 5 bases clipped from V and 4 bases from J, the junction kept 7 bases outside the gene matches. CDR1 is SGHTS, CDR2 YDEGEE, per germline. The CDR3 bases are TGTGCCAGCAGGCCCGACAGGGGGGTAAATCAGCCCCAGCATTTT. Translated, it gives CASRPDRGVNQPQHF.

This chain joins TRBV24-1 and TRBJ2-1, with 7 bases identical to TRBD2. The V gene end was trimmed by 7 bases and the J gene end by 4 bases; junction bases not matched to a gene: 9. The CDR3 totals 15 residues. Germline loops: CDR1 KGHDR, CDR2 SFDVKD. CDR3 in DNA: TGTGCCACCAGGCCCCGGGACTATCGTTACAATGAGCAGTTCTTC. Translated, it gives CATRPRDYRYNEQFF.

J is TRBJ1-3 and V is TRBV29-1, with TRBD1 matching over 7 bases. The CDR3 contains 14 residues. Losses at the gene ends were 1 base for V and 2 bases for J; bases not matched to a gene: 2. Per germline, CDR1 SQVTM and CDR2 ANQGSEA. The CDR3 coding sequence is TGCAGCGTTGAAGTAGGGACAGCTGGAAACACCATATATTTT. The encoded protein is CSVEVGTAGNTIYF.

Only a few counts were recorded for this clone. The V call is TRBV10-1, the J call TRBJ1-1; 10 nucleotides align to TRBD1. Germline lookup yields CDR1 WNHNN and CDR2 SYGVQD (reference sequence). This CDR3 has 17 residues. Trimming at V came to 6 bases and at J to 3 bases, leaving 13 bases not matched to a gene. This CDR3 reads CASSAMGTGVPDTEAFF. The CDR3 nucleotides read TGCGCCAGCAGCGCTATGGGGACAGGGGTTCCAGACACTGAAGCTTTCTTT.

The rearrangement links TRBV6-5 to TRBJ2-5; TRBD2 is a possible D gene (7 bases). The V and J ends lost 6 bases and 3 bases respectively, with 14 bases between them. Germline CDR1 reads MNHEY; CDR2 reads SVGAGI. There are 14 residues in the CDR3. CDR3 DNA: TGTGCCAGCAGGTCCCCGGGGGGCGAAGAGACCCAGTACTTC. It codes for CASRSPGGEETQYF.

This sequence joins TRBV12-5 and TRBJ2-3; 10 nucleotides match TRBD2. The CDR3 contains 18 residues. V lost 1 base to trimming and J lost 2 bases; unmatched junction nucleotides: 9. In germline, CDR1 is LGHNT, CDR2 FRNRAP. The chain's CDR3 is CASGLGISSGGYTDTQYF. CDR3 coding DNA: TGTGCTAGTGGTTTGGGAATAAGTAGCGGGGGGTACACAGATACGCAGTATTTT.

The chain has TRBV28 and TRBJ1-2; TRBD1 might be the D (6 bases). Germline V lookup: CDR1 MDHEN, CDR2 SYDVKM. V lost 3 bases and J 8 bases, leaving 10 bases between the germline ends. The CDR3 covers 12 residues. CDR3 in amino acids: CASSLGTKGYTF. The CDR3 DNA reads TGTGCCAGCAGTTTGGGGACAAAGGGCTACACCTTC.

This chain uses TRBV2 with TRBJ2-7; 8 nucleotides align to TRBD1. CDR3 length equals 14 residues. The V gene's germline CDR1 is SNHLY and CDR2 FYNNEI. V trimming: 6 bases; J trimming: 3 bases; junction bases outside the gene matches: 7. CDR3 DNA sequence: TGTGCCAGCAGCGGGACAGGACTTAACTACGAGCAGTACTTC. It yields the protein CASSGTGLNYEQYF. Variable domain in full (rest from reference TRBV2 and TRBJ2-7): EPEVTQTPSHQVTQMGQEVILRCVPISNHLYFYWYRQILGQKVEFLVSFYNNEISEKSEIFDDQFSVERPDGSNFTLKIRSTKLEDSAMYFCASSGTGLNYEQYFGPGTRLTVT.

The chain employs TRBV4-1 and TRBJ2-2; D gene uncertain. The V and J ends lost 1 base and 4 bases respectively, with 4 bases between them. The CDR3 sequence is 13 residues long. Germline V gene sequence: CDR1 MGHRA, CDR2 YSYEKL. The CDR3 nucleotides are TGCGCCAGCAGCCAAGTTATCACCGGGGAGCTGTTTTTT. Translated, it gives CASSQVITGELFF.

The CDR3 DNA sequence: TGCAGCGCCCTGACAGGGCCTTACGAGCAGTACTTC. Its protein is CSALTGPYEQYF. The J gene is TRBJ2-7, the V gene TRBV29-1; 7 positions match TRBD1. CDR1 and CDR2 (germline): SQVTM, ANQGSEA. The junction had 7 bases not matched to a gene; V was cut back by 7 bases and J by 4 bases. This CDR3 contains 12 residues.